The source of this T cell receptor (beta chain) is a study of OX40 agonist ivuxolimab in advanced cancers. Study summary: Age averaged about 60 years (range roughly 20 to 90), and just over 80% were male. The study's findings and limits: Expanded clones tended on average to be more numerous among CD8+ T cells than CD4+.

To note about this clone: The target antigen is unknown.

The CDR3 is made up of 16 amino acids. Germline lookup yields CDR1 LNHDA and CDR2 SQIVND (reference sequence). V lost 5 bases to trimming and J lost 1 base; unmatched junction nucleotides: 6. The repertoire was sequenced with immunoSEQ multiplex PCR; TCRdb's copy has only in-frame clones and lacks some. The sample yields 98,000 or so clones, around 94% seen once. This TCR was sampled from an adult with an advanced solid tumor such as melanoma, head and neck, liver or kidney cancer. The sequenced sample was CD4+ or CD8+ T cells sorted from blood, obtained in a trial of the OX40 agonist ivuxolimab. This chain connects TRBV19 to TRBJ2-2; 8 bases are a match to TRBD1. The CDR3 protein is CASSLRTGWNTGELFF. In DNA, the CDR3 is TGTGCCAGTAGTCTCCGGACAGGGTGGAACACCGGGGAGCTGTTTTTT.